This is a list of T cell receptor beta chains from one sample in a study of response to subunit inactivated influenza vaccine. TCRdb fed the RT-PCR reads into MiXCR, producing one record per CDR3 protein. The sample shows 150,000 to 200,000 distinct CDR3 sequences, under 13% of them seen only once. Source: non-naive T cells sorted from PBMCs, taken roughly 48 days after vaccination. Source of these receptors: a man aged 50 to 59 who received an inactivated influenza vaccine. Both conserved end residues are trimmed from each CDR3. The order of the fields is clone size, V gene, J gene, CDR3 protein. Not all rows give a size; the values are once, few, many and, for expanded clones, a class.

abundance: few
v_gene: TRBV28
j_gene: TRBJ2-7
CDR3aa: ASSSPPGLEEREQY

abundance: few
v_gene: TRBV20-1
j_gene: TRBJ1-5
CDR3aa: SATFTAANQPQH

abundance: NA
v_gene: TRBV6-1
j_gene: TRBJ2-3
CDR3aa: ASSGTGRDTQY

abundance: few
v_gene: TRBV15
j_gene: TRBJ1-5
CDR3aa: ATSRDQQPQH

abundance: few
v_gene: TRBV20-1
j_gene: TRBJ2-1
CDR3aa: SASQAGYNEQF

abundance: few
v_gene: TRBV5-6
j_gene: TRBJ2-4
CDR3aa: ASSGRGIRKNIQY

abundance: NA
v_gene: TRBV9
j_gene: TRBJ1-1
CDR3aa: ASSVGEESEAF

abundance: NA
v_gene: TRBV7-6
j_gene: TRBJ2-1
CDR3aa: ASSLGADEQF

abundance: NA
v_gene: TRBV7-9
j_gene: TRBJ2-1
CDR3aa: ASRPGTSDYNEQF

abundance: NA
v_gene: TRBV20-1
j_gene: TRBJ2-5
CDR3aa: SASGGTRQETQY

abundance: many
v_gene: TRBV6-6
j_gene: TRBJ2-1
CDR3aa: ASSTPDRANEQF

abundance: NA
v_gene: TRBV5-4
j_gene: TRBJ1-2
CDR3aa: ASSLYAGVGYT

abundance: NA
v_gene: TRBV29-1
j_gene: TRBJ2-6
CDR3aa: SVVGRDGISGANVLT

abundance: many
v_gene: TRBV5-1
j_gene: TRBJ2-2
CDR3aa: ASSPMGVTRNTGELF

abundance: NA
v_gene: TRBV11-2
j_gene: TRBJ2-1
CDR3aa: ASSLGQGRSYNEQF

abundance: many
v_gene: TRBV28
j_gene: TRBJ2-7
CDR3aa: ASRYTDRGYEQY

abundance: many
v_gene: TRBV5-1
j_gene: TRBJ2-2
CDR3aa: ASSLGTANTGELF

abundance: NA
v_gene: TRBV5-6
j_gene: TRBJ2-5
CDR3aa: ASSSQLAGGETQY

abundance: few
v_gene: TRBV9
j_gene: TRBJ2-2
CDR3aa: ASSVQGGNTGELF

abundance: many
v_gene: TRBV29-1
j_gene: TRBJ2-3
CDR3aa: SGRQTSTDTQY

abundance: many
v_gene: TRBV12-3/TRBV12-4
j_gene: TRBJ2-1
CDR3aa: ASSRTSGSYNEQF

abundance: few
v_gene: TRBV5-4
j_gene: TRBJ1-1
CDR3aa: ASSYGRDTEAF

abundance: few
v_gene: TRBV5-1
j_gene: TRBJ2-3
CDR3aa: ASSLDPITDTQY

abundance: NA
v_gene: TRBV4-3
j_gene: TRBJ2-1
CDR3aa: ASSQDGDEQF

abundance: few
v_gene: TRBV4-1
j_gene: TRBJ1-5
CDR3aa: ASSLTSDRANQPQH

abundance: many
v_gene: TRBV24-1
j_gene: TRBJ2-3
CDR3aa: ATSDLRQAADTQY

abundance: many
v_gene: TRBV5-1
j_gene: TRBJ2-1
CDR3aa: ASSAAGGPYNEQF

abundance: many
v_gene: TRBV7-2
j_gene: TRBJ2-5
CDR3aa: ASSPPGLAGGGKY

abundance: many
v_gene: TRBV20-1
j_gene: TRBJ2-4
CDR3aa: SVEPRGNIQY

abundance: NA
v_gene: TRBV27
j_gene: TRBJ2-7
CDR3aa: ASSLSAGTGYYEQY

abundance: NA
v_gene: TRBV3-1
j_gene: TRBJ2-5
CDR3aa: ASSPPPGLLRTQY

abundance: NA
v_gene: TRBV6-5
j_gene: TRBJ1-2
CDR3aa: ASSYFRDRRGGYT

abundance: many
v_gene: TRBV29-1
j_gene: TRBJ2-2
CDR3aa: STWTDTGELF

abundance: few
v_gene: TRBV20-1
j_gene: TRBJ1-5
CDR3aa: SAREAGRRRNQPQH

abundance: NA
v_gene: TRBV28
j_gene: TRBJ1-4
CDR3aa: ASSLMRGKLF

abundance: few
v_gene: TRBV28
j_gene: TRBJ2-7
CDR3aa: ASSLSGDRALEQY

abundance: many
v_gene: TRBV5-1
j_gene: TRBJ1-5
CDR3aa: ASSWAGDQPQH

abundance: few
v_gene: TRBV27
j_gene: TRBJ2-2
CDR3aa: ASSFEGGTGELF

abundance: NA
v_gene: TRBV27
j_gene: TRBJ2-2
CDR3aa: ASSLVLAQVTGELF